This TCR beta chain originates from a study of regulatory T cells in long-lasting Graves disease. V dropped 5 bases and J dropped 2; count of bases not matched to a gene: 10. CDR1 and CDR2 from the germline V gene are MNHEY and SMNVEV (reference sequence). The CDR3 has 16 residues. This clonotype was counted many times. Time point specified: newly diagnosed GD, antithyroid drugs for less than 3 months. PBMC-derived RNA was used for the TCR library. According to the study, TCR beta libraries were built with iRepertoire HTBI primers and CDR3-region Arm-PCR. TCRdb reanalysed the multiplex PCR reads using MiXCR and keeps one entry per CDR3 protein. This sample has over 350,000 distinct CDR3 sequences, with about 15% found just once. The same sample was also studied in work on T cells in Graves' hyperthyroidism and ophthalmopathy.

This receptor was identified in a woman in her forties with Graves disease. The chain recombines TRBV27 with TRBJ2-5; 8 positions agree with TRBD2. The sample was peripheral blood mononuclear cells (PBMCs), taken at new diagnosis, from a patient treated with antithyroid drugs. The CDR3 region has the DNA TGTGCCAGCAGTCCCCGCGGGGGGCGCTTACAAGAGACCCAGTACTTC. This codes for CASSPRGGRLQETQYF.